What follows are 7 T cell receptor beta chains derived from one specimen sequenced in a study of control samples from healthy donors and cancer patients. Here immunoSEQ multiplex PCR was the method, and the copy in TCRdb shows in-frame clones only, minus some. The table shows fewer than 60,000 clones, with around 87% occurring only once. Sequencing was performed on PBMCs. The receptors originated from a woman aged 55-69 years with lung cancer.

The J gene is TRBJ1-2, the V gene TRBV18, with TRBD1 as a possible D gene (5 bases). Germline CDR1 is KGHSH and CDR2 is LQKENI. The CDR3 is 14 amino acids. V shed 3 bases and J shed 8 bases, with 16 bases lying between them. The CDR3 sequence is CASSPARTPQGYTF. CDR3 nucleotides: TGTGCCAGCTCACCGGCCAGGACACCTCAGGGCTACACCTTC.

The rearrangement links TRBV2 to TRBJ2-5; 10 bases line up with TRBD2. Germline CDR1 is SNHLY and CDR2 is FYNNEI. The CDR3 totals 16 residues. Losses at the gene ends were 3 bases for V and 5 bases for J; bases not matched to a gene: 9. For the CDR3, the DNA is TGTGCCAGCAGTGACCCCGGGACTAGCGTAATGGAGACCCAGTACTTC. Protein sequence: CASSDPGTSVMETQYF. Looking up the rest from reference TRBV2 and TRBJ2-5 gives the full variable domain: EPEVTQTPSHQVTQMGQEVILRCVPISNHLYFYWYRQILGQKVEFLVSFYNNEISEKSEIFDDQFSVERPDGSNFTLKIRSTKLEDSAMYFCASSDPGTSVMETQYFGPGTRLLVL.

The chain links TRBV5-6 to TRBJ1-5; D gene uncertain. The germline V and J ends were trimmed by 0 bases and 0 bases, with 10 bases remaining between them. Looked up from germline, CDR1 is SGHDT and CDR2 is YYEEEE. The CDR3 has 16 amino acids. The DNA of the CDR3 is TGTGCCAGCAGCTTGGGGTTGGCAGATAGCAATCAGCCCCAGCATTTT. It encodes CASSLGLADSNQPQHF.

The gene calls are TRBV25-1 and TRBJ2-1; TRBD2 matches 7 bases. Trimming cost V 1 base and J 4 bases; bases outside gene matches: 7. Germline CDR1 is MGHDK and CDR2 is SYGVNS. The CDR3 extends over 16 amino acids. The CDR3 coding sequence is TGTGCCAGCAGTGAATGGGGAGCGGGGAGGTACAATGAGCAGTTCTTC. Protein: CASSEWGAGRYNEQFF.

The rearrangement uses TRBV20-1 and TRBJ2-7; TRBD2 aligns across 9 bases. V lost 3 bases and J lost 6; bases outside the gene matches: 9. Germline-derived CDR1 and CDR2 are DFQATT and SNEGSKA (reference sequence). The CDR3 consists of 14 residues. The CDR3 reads CSASGGRASSEQYF. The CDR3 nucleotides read TGCAGTGCTAGTGGCGGGAGGGCCTCTTCCGAGCAGTACTTC.

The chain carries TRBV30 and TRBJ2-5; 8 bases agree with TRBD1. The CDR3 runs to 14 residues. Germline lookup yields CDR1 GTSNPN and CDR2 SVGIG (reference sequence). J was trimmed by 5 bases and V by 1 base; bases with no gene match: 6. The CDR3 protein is CAWSDQGAMETQYF. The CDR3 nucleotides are TGTGCCTGGAGTGACCAGGGGGCGATGGAGACCCAGTACTTC.

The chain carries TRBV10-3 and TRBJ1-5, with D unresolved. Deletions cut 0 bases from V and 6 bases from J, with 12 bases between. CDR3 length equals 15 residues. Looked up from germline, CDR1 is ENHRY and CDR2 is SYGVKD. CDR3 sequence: CAISESWAEVQPQHF. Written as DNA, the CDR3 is TGTGCCATCAGTGAGTCATGGGCAGAGGTTCAGCCCCAGCATTTT.